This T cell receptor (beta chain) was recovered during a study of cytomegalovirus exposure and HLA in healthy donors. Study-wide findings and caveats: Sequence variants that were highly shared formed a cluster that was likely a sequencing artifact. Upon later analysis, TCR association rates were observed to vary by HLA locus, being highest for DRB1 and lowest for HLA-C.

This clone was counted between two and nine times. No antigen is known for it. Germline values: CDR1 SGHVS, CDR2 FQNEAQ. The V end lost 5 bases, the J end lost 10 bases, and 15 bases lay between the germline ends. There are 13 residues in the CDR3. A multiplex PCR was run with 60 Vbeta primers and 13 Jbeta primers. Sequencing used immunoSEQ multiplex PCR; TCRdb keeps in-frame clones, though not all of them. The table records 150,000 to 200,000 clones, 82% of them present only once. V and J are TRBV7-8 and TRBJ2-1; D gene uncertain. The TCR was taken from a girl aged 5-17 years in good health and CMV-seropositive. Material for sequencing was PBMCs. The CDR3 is CASSPSLRREQFF. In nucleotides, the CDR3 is TGTGCCAGCAGCCCAAGTCTACGCAGGGAGCAGTTCTTC.